The 28 T cell receptor beta chains below were found in one sample sequenced in a study of T cells in Graves' hyperthyroidism and ophthalmopathy (dated by TCRdb to the late 2010s). Library construction relied on multiplex PCR. The sequencer was an Illumina HiSeq 2000. The TCR beta CDR3 regions were amplified from RNA transcripts. The first round of RT-PCR for the TCR CDR3 was performed with the HTBI primer set and the Qiagen OneStep RT-PCR kit. TCRdb's own reprocessing of the public reads used fastp at Q25 and MiXCR and kept productive beta chains. Here each entry gathers all rows of one CDR3 protein and keeps the most common genes and DNA. For this sample there are 560,000 or so distinct CDR3 sequences; just under 20% appear just once. Jointly, the top ten make up around 50% of the sample. The material sequenced was blood. These receptors were collected from a man aged 35-49 years with Graves' ophthalmopathy.

This clonotype was detected only a few times. The junction shows a germline mismatch at one end, possibly a read error. As DNA, the CDR3 is TGTGCCAACAGTTTGGGGGGACAGGACTACTACGAGCAGTACTTC. Its protein product is CANSLGGQDYYEQYF. This chain connects TRBV12-3 or TRBV12-4 to TRBJ2-7; TRBD1 agrees at 8 bases. This CDR3 contains 15 residues.

In this sample, this clonotype turned up many times. The gene calls are TRBV3-1 and TRBJ1-1; D gene ambiguous. This CDR3 region has 14 residues. V was clipped by 3 bases and J by 1 base, with 9 bases between them. CDR1 is LGHDT, CDR2 YNNKEL, per germline (reference sequence). CDR3 bases: TGTGCCAGCAGCCATACTTTGGGGAACACTGAAGCTTTCTTT. Amino acids: CASSHTLGNTEAFF.

In DNA, the CDR3 is TGTGCCAGCAGTTTAAAAGGAGACAGCCGCAATGAGCAGTTCTTC. This encodes CASSLKGDSRNEQFF. The chain couples TRBV12-3 or TRBV12-4 to TRBJ2-1, with TRBD1 as a possible D gene (5 bases). The V end was cut by 2 bases, the J end by 6 bases, with 14 bases between. This CDR3 region has 15 residues.

The chain is built from TRBV20-1 and TRBJ1-2, with 8 bases matching TRBD1. The CDR3 loop spans 16 amino acids. J was trimmed by 5 bases and V by 0 bases; bases with no gene match: 11. Germline V gene sequence: CDR1 DFQATT, CDR2 SNEGSKA (reference sequence). CDR3 loop: CSAREGERTGGYGYTF. In DNA form, the CDR3 reads TGCAGTGCTAGAGAAGGGGAAAGAACAGGGGGGTATGGCTACACCTTC.

This chain joins TRBV19 and TRBJ2-1, with D possibly being TRBD1 or TRBD2 (5 bases each). V was pared by 0 bases and J by 4 bases, with 19 bases between. The CDR3 loop spans 18 amino acids. Germline-derived CDR1 and CDR2 are LNHDA and SQIVND (reference sequence). This chain's CDR3 is CASSIDQRAGPGYNEQFF. CDR3 DNA: TGTGCCAGTAGTATAGATCAAAGGGCAGGGCCGGGGTACAATGAGCAGTTCTTC. Supplemented by reference TRBV19 and TRBJ2-1, the full variable domain reads DGGITQSPKYLFRKEGQNVTLSCEQNLNHDAMYWYRQDPGQGLRLIYYSQIVNDFQKGDIAEGYSVSREKKESFPLTVTSAQKNPTAFYLCASSIDQRAGPGYNEQFFGPGTRLTVL.

For this clonotype: A clone one base away is much larger, so this may be a read error. The chain combines TRBV29-1 with TRBJ2-3; D is ambiguous. This CDR3 contains 10 residues. Germline loops: CDR1 SQVTM, CDR2 ANQGSEA. V dropped 7 bases and J dropped 0 bases, with 2 bases sitting between them. CDR3 in amino acids: CSGSTDTQYF. The DNA for the CDR3 is TGCAGCGGGAGCACAGATACGCAGTATTTT.

The chain employs TRBV3-1 and TRBJ2-7, with D possibly matching TRBD2 (6 bases). Germline V gives CDR1 LGHDT, CDR2 YNNKEL (reference sequence). The V gene lost 1 base and the J gene lost 6 bases, with 16 bases spanning the gap. This CDR3 has 15 residues. The CDR3 bases are TGTGCCAGCAGCCAAGGTCCCCCGGGAGCACTCGAGCAGTACTTC. This codes for CASSQGPPGALEQYF.

The chain is built from TRBV20-1 and TRBJ2-7, with D hard to call. The length of the CDR3 is 14 residues. V was clipped by 3 bases and J by 2 bases, with 14 bases between them. Germline V gene data show CDR1 as DFQATT and CDR2 as SNEGSKA (reference sequence). CDR3 bases: TGCAGTGCTAGGGTTGGTAGCTCTCCCTACGAGCAGTACTTC. Its translation: CSARVGSSPYEQYF.

This clonotype was detected many times. This chain links TRBV5-1 with TRBJ2-1; weak D call: TRBD2 (5 bases). V was shortened by 4 bases and J by 0 bases, with 20 bases between the two germline ends. There are 18 residues in the CDR3. Germline assignment: CDR1 SGHRS and CDR2 YFSETQ. For the CDR3, the DNA is TGCGCCAGCAGCCACCCTCCTCCTAGGGCGGGCTCCTACAATGAGCAGTTCTTC. Translation: CASSHPPPRAGSYNEQFF.

The sample holds many counts of this clonotype. The rearrangement uses TRBV20-1 and TRBJ2-7; D possibly corresponds to TRBD1 (6 bases). V was trimmed by 5 bases and J by 3 bases, leaving 8 bases between them. There are 11 residues in the CDR3. The V gene's germline CDR1 is DFQATT and CDR2 SNEGSKA (reference sequence). The CDR3 bases are TGCAGTGCTGCGGACAGCTACGAGCAGTACTTC. Translating it yields CSAADSYEQYF.

This clonotype was detected ten times or more. V usage is TRBV11-3 and J usage is TRBJ2-1; a weak D match, TRBD2 (5 bases). Germline V gene sequence: CDR1 SGHNT, CDR2 YENEEA. The CDR3 covers 16 residues. V lost 1 base and J 7 bases, leaving 17 bases between the germline ends. The CDR3 DNA sequence: TGTGCCAGCAGCTTAGTCAGCGGTTCAACCAGTAATGAGCAGTTCTTC. Protein product: CASSLVSGSTSNEQFF.

Ten or more counts support this clonotype. The rearrangement links TRBV2 to TRBJ2-7; 7 bases line up with TRBD1. V was pared by 4 bases and J by 3 bases, with 6 bases of the junction left unmatched. The germline V gene has CDR1 SNHLY and CDR2 FYNNEI. CDR3 length: 14 amino acids. CDR3 sequence (DNA): TGTGCCAGCAGTGTTGAAGGGGGCCTCTACGAGCAGTACTTC. It is translated as CASSVEGGLYEQYF.

This clonotype was recorded a few times. The chain combines TRBV7-8 with TRBJ2-3; D may be TRBD2 (6 bases). Trimming took off 7 bases at V and 6 bases at J, with 17 bases between the two ends. The CDR3 contains 14 residues. Germline V gene data show CDR1 as SGHVS and CDR2 as FQNEAQ. CDR3 region: CASTLGRGPDTQYF. CDR3 in DNA: TGTGCCAGCACCCTCGGGCGGGGCCCCGATACGCAGTATTTT.

The V gene is TRBV5-6, the J gene TRBJ2-1; 12 bases are a match to TRBD1. The CDR3 loop spans 15 amino acids. Trimming at V came to 5 bases and at J to 5 bases, leaving 5 bases not matched to a gene. Germline CDR1 reads SGHDT; CDR2 reads YYEEEE. Here the CDR3 reads CASRPGQGAHNEQFF. The CDR3 DNA sequence: TGTGCCAGCAGACCGGGACAGGGGGCCCACAATGAGCAGTTCTTC.

The rearrangement uses TRBV3-1 and TRBJ2-7, with D possibly TRBD1 on 6 matching bases. The germline V and J ends were trimmed by 4 bases and 6 bases, with 13 bases remaining between them. The CDR3 loop spans 13 amino acids. CDR1 is LGHDT and CDR2 is YNNKEL in the germline V gene (reference sequence). In nucleotides, the CDR3 is TGTGCCAGCAGCCCCGGGACACAAATCGAGCAGTACTTC. Amino acids: CASSPGTQIEQYF.

The chain links TRBV7-3 to TRBJ2-1, with 11 bases aligning to TRBD1. The CDR3 contains 17 residues. Germline V gene data show CDR1 as SGHTA and CDR2 as FQGTGA. The junction had 9 bases not matched to a gene; V was cut back by 5 bases and J by 3 bases. This CDR3 is CASSPWDRGDGYNEQFF. The CDR3 DNA reads TGTGCCAGCAGCCCCTGGGACAGGGGGGACGGCTACAATGAGCAGTTCTTC.

This clonotype was picked up many times. The chain recombines TRBV12-3 or TRBV12-4 with TRBJ2-3, with 9 bases identical to TRBD2. The CDR3 has 16 amino acids. V gave up 2 bases and J gave up 3 bases; unmatched junction bases: 6. The CDR3: CASSLSASGMTDTQYF. CDR3 in DNA: TGTGCCAGCAGTTTATCGGCTAGCGGGATGACAGATACGCAGTATTTT.

The J gene is TRBJ2-1, the V gene TRBV7-9, with D uncertain. V lost 1 base to trimming and J lost 10 bases, with 5 bases between them. The germline V gene has CDR1 SEHNR and CDR2 FQNEAQ (reference sequence). This CDR3 is 11 amino acids long. The chain's CDR3 is CASSLESEQFF. CDR3 in DNA: TGTGCCAGCAGCTTAGAGTCAGAGCAGTTCTTC.

This clonotype was counted ten times or more. V gene TRBV20-1 combines with J gene TRBJ1-5; tentative D call: TRBD1 (6 bases). The CDR3 runs to 15 residues. The V end lost 0 bases, the J end lost 1 base, and 10 bases lay between the germline ends. Germline CDR1 is DFQATT and CDR2 is SNEGSKA (reference sequence). The CDR3 DNA reads TGCAGTGCTAGAGATATCGGGGGCAGCAATCAGCCCCAGCATTTT. Translated, it gives CSARDIGGSNQPQHF.

This clonotype was seen repeatedly, ten times or more. The chain employs TRBV5-1 and TRBJ2-7; 11 bases match TRBD1. Germline assignment: CDR1 SGHRS and CDR2 YFSETQ. The CDR3 contains 14 residues. The V gene end was trimmed by 4 bases and the J gene end by 7 bases; junction bases not matched to a gene: 7. The CDR3 nucleotides read TGCGCCAGCAGCGCTCGGGACAGGGGGAGGGAGCAGTACTTC. It encodes CASSARDRGREQYF.

This clonotype showed up many times. The rearrangement links TRBV29-1 to TRBJ1-2; 7 nucleotides agree with TRBD1. The length of the CDR3 is 12 residues. With 6 bases clipped from V and 4 bases from J, the junction kept 5 bases outside the gene matches. Germline lookup yields CDR1 SQVTM and CDR2 ANQGSEA. CDR3 protein: CSVRTGFYGYTF. The CDR3 coding sequence is TGCAGCGTGAGGACAGGATTCTATGGCTACACCTTC.

The chain carries TRBV4-1 and TRBJ2-2, with 10 bases fitting TRBD2. Trimming took 0 bases from V and 0 from J; bases not matched to a gene: 7. CDR3 length: 19 residues. Per the germline V gene, CDR1 is MGHRA and CDR2 is YSYEKL. The CDR3 DNA sequence: TGCGCCAGCAGCCAAGACCCACTAGCGGGGTTCGCGAACACCGGGGAGCTGTTTTTT. Translated, it gives CASSQDPLAGFANTGELFF.

This clonotype occurred many times. V is TRBV20-1 and J is TRBJ1-1; no firm D call. This CDR3 is 10 amino acids long. CDR1 and CDR2 (germline): DFQATT, SNEGSKA (reference sequence). Trimming took 5 bases from V and 4 from J, leaving 5 bases between them. CDR3 sequence: CSARATEAFF. Here the CDR3 DNA reads TGCAGTGCTCGTGCCACTGAAGCTTTCTTT.

This rearrangement joins TRBV5-1 to TRBJ2-1; no clear D. Per germline, CDR1 SGHRS and CDR2 YFSETQ. This CDR3 contains 15 residues. V was shortened by 2 bases and J by 4 bases, with 13 bases between the two germline ends. The CDR3 coding sequence is TGCGCCAGCAGCTTTGGGGTGGGCCAGTACAATGAGCAGTTCTTC. This codes for CASSFGVGQYNEQFF.

The V gene is TRBV5-1, the J gene TRBJ2-2; 9 bases align to TRBD2. V gave up 7 bases and J gave up 6 bases; unmatched junction bases: 7. Germline-derived CDR1 and CDR2 are SGHRS and YFSETQ. The CDR3 has 14 residues. The CDR3 here is CASHLAGEAGELFF. The CDR3 DNA sequence: TGCGCCAGCCATTTAGCGGGAGAGGCCGGGGAGCTGTTTTTT. Together with reference TRBV5-1 and TRBJ2-2, the CDR3 gives the full variable domain: KAGVTQTPRYLIKTRGQQVTLSCSPISGHRSVSWYQQTPGQGLQFLFEYFSETQRNKGNFPGRFSGRQFSNSRSEMNVSTLELGDSALYLCASHLAGEAGELFFGEGSRLTVL.

This chain joins TRBV9 and TRBJ2-2; no clear D gene. The germline V gene has CDR1 SGDLS and CDR2 YYNGEE. The CDR3 runs 18 residues. V lost 0 bases and J lost 1, with 16 bases in between. CDR3 in DNA: TGTGCCAGCAGCGTAGATGGCGGCAGATTCTTGAACACCGGGGAGCTGTTTTTT. It specifies CASSVDGGRFLNTGELFF.

This clonotype was recorded at least ten times. The rearrangement links TRBV3-1 to TRBJ2-1; perhaps D is TRBD1 or TRBD2 (5 bases each). Germline CDR1 LGHDT, CDR2 YNNKEL (reference sequence). Trimming pared 0 bases from V and 5 bases from J, leaving 11 bases between. CDR3 length equals 15 residues. The CDR3 region is CASSQDPGPNNEQFF. The DNA of the CDR3 is TGTGCCAGCAGCCAAGATCCGGGGCCGAACAATGAGCAGTTCTTC.

For the CDR3, the DNA is TGCAGTGCTAGACCAGGGACAGTGAATTCACCCCTCCACTTT. This gives the protein CSARPGTVNSPLHF. V gene TRBV20-1 combines with J gene TRBJ1-6; TRBD1 agrees at 7 bases. The CDR3 extends over 14 amino acids. With V trimmed by 2 bases and J by 7 bases, 5 bases remained unmatched. The V gene's germline CDR1 is DFQATT and CDR2 SNEGSKA (reference sequence).